This T cell receptor beta chain derives from a study of OX40 agonist ivuxolimab in advanced cancers. Study as a whole: Partial responses were seen in three patients, one with hepatocellular carcinoma and two with cutaneous melanoma.

The CDR3 runs to 13 residues. After removal of 3 bases from V and 7 bases from J, the junction contained 2 bases not matched to a gene. Germline loops: CDR1 SGDLS, CDR2 YYNGEE. Profiling relied on immunoSEQ multiplex PCR, and the TCRdb table lists in-frame clones only, not all of them. The table includes around 64,000 clones, about 90% detected once. The input for sequencing was CD4+ or CD8+ T cells sorted from blood, taken in a trial of the OX40 agonist ivuxolimab. V usage is TRBV9 and J usage is TRBJ2-2; 8 bases align to TRBD1. The clonotype comes from an adult with an advanced solid tumor such as melanoma, head and neck, liver or kidney cancer. The CDR3 DNA follows: TGTGCCAGCAGCGCCAGGGGGCGCGGGGAGCTGTTTTTT. Amino acid sequence: CASSARGRGELFF.